This is a list of T cell receptor beta chains from one sample in a study of breast tumors, draining lymph nodes, adjacent tissues. Using its own MiXCR run on the multiplex PCR reads, TCRdb lists one record per CDR3 protein. The sample yields around 140,000 distinct CDR3 sequences, about 20% seen once. The material sequenced was axillary lymph node tissue. All receptors come from a female donor with breast cancer. Some clones in this sample may be carry-over from other donors' samples. CDR3s include the opening cysteine and the closing phenylalanine or tryptophan. Fields, in order: D gene, J gene, V gene, clone size, CDR3 protein, CDR3 DNA. A D gene is named only where the DNA matches it firmly. Size is stated for part of the rows, as once, few or many counts, or as a class when the clone is expanded.

d_call: TRBD2
j_call: TRBJ2-4
v_call: TRBV20-1
clone_size: few
cdr3_aa: CSAREVGGDNIQYF
cdr3_nt: TGCAGTGCTAGAGAAGTTGGGGGGGACAACATTCAGTACTTC

d_call: TRBD2
j_call: TRBJ2-1
v_call: TRBV6-1
clone_size: -
cdr3_aa: CASSWTSTYNEQFF
cdr3_nt: TGTGCCAGCAGCTGGACTAGCACCTACAATGAGCAGTTCTTC

d_call: -
j_call: TRBJ1-3
v_call: TRBV2
clone_size: many
cdr3_aa: CASREAGNTIYF
cdr3_nt: TGTGCCAGCAGGGAGGCGGGAAACACCATATATTTT

d_call: -
j_call: TRBJ1-1
v_call: TRBV3-1
clone_size: -
cdr3_aa: CASSQHQSAEAFF
cdr3_nt: TGTGCCAGCAGCCAACACCAGTCCGCTGAAGCTTTCTTT

d_call: -
j_call: TRBJ2-3
v_call: TRBV7-2
clone_size: many
cdr3_aa: CASSLAGVGTDTQYF
cdr3_nt: TGTGCCAGCAGCTTAGCGGGAGTAGGTACAGATACGCAGTATTTT

d_call: TRBD1
j_call: TRBJ2-1
v_call: TRBV12-3/TRBV12-4
clone_size: -
cdr3_aa: CASLVGQGWHERFF
cdr3_nt: TGTGCCAGCCTTGTCGGACAGGGTTGGCATGAGCGGTTCTTC

d_call: -
j_call: TRBJ1-3
v_call: TRBV7-8
clone_size: many
cdr3_aa: CASSRKGDSGNTIYF
cdr3_nt: TGTGCCAGCAGCCGAAAAGGAGACTCTGGAAACACCATATATTTT

d_call: -
j_call: TRBJ1-5
v_call: TRBV30
clone_size: -
cdr3_aa: CAWSTQSNQPQHF
cdr3_nt: TGTGCCTGGAGTACACAGAGCAATCAGCCCCAGCATTTT

d_call: TRBD1
j_call: TRBJ2-1
v_call: TRBV5-6
clone_size: many
cdr3_aa: CASSLTGQGVVRNEQFF
cdr3_nt: TGTGCCAGCAGCCTTACGGGACAGGGGGTCGTGCGCAATGAGCAGTTCTTC

d_call: TRBD2
j_call: TRBJ2-1
v_call: TRBV4-2
clone_size: many
cdr3_aa: CASSQPPGGEQFF
cdr3_nt: TGTGCCAGCAGCCAACCCCCGGGGGGGGAGCAGTTCTTC

d_call: -
j_call: TRBJ2-5
v_call: TRBV18
clone_size: many
cdr3_aa: CASSTVQETQYF
cdr3_nt: TGTGCCAGCTCGACGGTCCAAGAGACCCAGTACTTC

d_call: TRBD2
j_call: TRBJ2-5
v_call: TRBV7-8
clone_size: many
cdr3_aa: CASSFPGLAGQETQYF
cdr3_nt: TGTGCCAGCAGCTTCCCGGGACTAGCGGGCCAAGAGACCCAGTACTTC

d_call: -
j_call: TRBJ1-1
v_call: TRBV2
clone_size: -
cdr3_aa: CASSELPGFGTEAFF
cdr3_nt: TGTGCCAGCAGTGAATTACCGGGATTCGGCACTGAAGCTTTCTTT

d_call: TRBD1
j_call: TRBJ2-7
v_call: TRBV5-1
clone_size: many
cdr3_aa: CASSLGEQGAYEQYF
cdr3_nt: TGCGCCAGCAGCTTGGGAGAACAGGGGGCGTACGAGCAGTACTTC

d_call: -
j_call: TRBJ1-2
v_call: TRBV29-1
clone_size: many
cdr3_aa: CSVETEVRGYGYTF
cdr3_nt: TGCAGCGTTGAAACCGAGGTCAGGGGATATGGCTACACCTTC

d_call: -
j_call: TRBJ2-3
v_call: TRBV10-3
clone_size: many
cdr3_aa: CASVEGGSTDTQYF
cdr3_nt: TGTGCCAGCGTCGAGGGTGGGTCCACAGATACGCAGTATTTT

d_call: TRBD2
j_call: TRBJ2-7
v_call: TRBV20-1
clone_size: many
cdr3_aa: CSAREGGTFYEQYF
cdr3_nt: TGCAGTGCTAGAGAGGGGGGGACGTTCTACGAGCAGTACTTC

d_call: -
j_call: TRBJ2-1
v_call: TRBV20-1
clone_size: many
cdr3_aa: CSARDPRRNEQFF
cdr3_nt: TGCAGTGCTAGAGACCCGAGAAGGAATGAGCAGTTCTTC

d_call: -
j_call: TRBJ2-6
v_call: TRBV30
clone_size: many
cdr3_aa: CAWTSGANVLTF
cdr3_nt: TGTGCCTGGACCTCTGGGGCCAACGTCCTGACTTTC

d_call: -
j_call: TRBJ2-2
v_call: TRBV7-8
clone_size: many
cdr3_aa: CASSLDLSRATGELFF
cdr3_nt: TGTGCCAGCAGCTTAGACCTTTCGAGGGCCACCGGGGAGCTGTTTTTT

d_call: TRBD1
j_call: TRBJ2-1
v_call: TRBV4-3
clone_size: many
cdr3_aa: CASSQGDRGLHNEQFF
cdr3_nt: TGCGCCAGCAGCCAAGGGGACAGGGGGCTACACAATGAGCAGTTCTTC

d_call: -
j_call: TRBJ1-5
v_call: TRBV9
clone_size: many
cdr3_aa: CASSVAVGAGNQPQHF
cdr3_nt: TGTGCCAGCAGCGTAGCTGTCGGGGCTGGCAATCAGCCCCAGCATTTT

d_call: -
j_call: TRBJ2-7
v_call: TRBV25-1
clone_size: many
cdr3_aa: CASRLVAGGQRSPPSYEQYF
cdr3_nt: TGTGCCAGCCGCCTCGTCGCGGGGGGACAGCGATCCCCGCCCTCCTACGAGCAGTACTTC

d_call: -
j_call: TRBJ1-3
v_call: TRBV7-2
clone_size: many
cdr3_aa: CASSLVTGASGNTIYF
cdr3_nt: TGTGCCAGCAGCTTAGTGACGGGGGCTTCTGGAAACACCATATATTTT

d_call: TRBD1
j_call: TRBJ2-3
v_call: TRBV7-2
clone_size: many
cdr3_aa: CASSLGDSGTDTQYF
cdr3_nt: TGTGCCAGCAGCTTAGGGGACAGCGGCACAGATACGCAGTATTTT

d_call: -
j_call: TRBJ2-1
v_call: TRBV6-6
clone_size: many
cdr3_aa: CATTGAYRYPGGEQFF
cdr3_nt: TGTGCCACCACGGGGGCTTATAGATATCCAGGGGGTGAGCAGTTCTTC

d_call: -
j_call: TRBJ2-5
v_call: TRBV2
clone_size: many
cdr3_aa: CASILEASQYF
cdr3_nt: TGTGCCAGCATTTTAGAAGCCTCTCAGTACTTC

d_call: TRBD1
j_call: TRBJ1-3
v_call: TRBV5-6
clone_size: -
cdr3_aa: CASSLDRGYSGNTIYF
cdr3_nt: TGTGCCAGCAGCTTGGACAGGGGGTATTCTGGAAACACCATATATTTT

d_call: TRBD1
j_call: TRBJ2-2
v_call: TRBV7-6
clone_size: few
cdr3_aa: CASSSGNRGTGELFF
cdr3_nt: TGTGCCAGCAGCTCGGGAAACAGGGGCACCGGGGAGCTGTTTTTT

d_call: -
j_call: TRBJ2-3
v_call: TRBV9
clone_size: many
cdr3_aa: CASSEQNTDTQYF
cdr3_nt: TGTGCCAGCAGTGAACAAAACACAGATACGCAGTATTTT

d_call: -
j_call: TRBJ1-6
v_call: TRBV28
clone_size: -
cdr3_aa: CASRPQGLPSYNSPLHF
cdr3_nt: TGTGCCAGCAGGCCACAGGGATTGCCCTCCTATAATTCACCCCTCCACTTT

d_call: TRBD1
j_call: TRBJ2-7
v_call: TRBV19
clone_size: many
cdr3_aa: CASSNRDRSSYEQYF
cdr3_nt: TGTGCCAGTAGTAACCGGGACAGGAGCTCCTACGAGCAGTACTTC

d_call: TRBD1
j_call: TRBJ2-4
v_call: TRBV28
clone_size: few
cdr3_aa: CASSNRDRERAQYF
cdr3_nt: TGTGCCAGCAGTAACCGTGACAGGGAAAGGGCACAGTACTTC

d_call: -
j_call: TRBJ2-3
v_call: TRBV12-3/TRBV12-4
clone_size: -
cdr3_aa: CASSLRQRTNRGGRTDTQYF
cdr3_nt: TGTGCCAGCAGTTTACGCCAGAGGACGAATAGGGGCGGGCGCACAGATACGCAGTATTTT

d_call: -
j_call: TRBJ2-3
v_call: TRBV19
clone_size: few
cdr3_aa: CASTLRDTSTDTQYF
cdr3_nt: TGTGCCAGTACTCTCCGGGACACAAGCACAGATACGCAGTATTTT

d_call: TRBD1
j_call: TRBJ2-7
v_call: TRBV5-6
clone_size: few
cdr3_aa: CASSLGGAGSYEQYF
cdr3_nt: TGTGCCAGCAGCCTAGGGGGCGCCGGCTCCTACGAGCAGTACTTC

d_call: TRBD1
j_call: TRBJ1-4
v_call: TRBV5-5
clone_size: many
cdr3_aa: CASSLARQGTNEKLFF
cdr3_nt: TGTGCCAGCAGCTTGGCCCGACAGGGGACAAATGAAAAACTGTTTTTT

d_call: -
j_call: TRBJ1-1
v_call: TRBV12-3/TRBV12-4
clone_size: -
cdr3_aa: CASSFRGNAFF
cdr3_nt: TGTGCCAGCAGTTTTAGGGGAAATGCTTTCTTT

d_call: -
j_call: TRBJ2-3
v_call: TRBV7-2
clone_size: many
cdr3_aa: CASSLVGRTDTQYF
cdr3_nt: TGTGCCAGCAGCTTAGTCGGGCGCACAGATACGCAGTATTTT

d_call: -
j_call: TRBJ2-3
v_call: TRBV12-3/TRBV12-4
clone_size: many
cdr3_aa: CASSSDKDGSYTQYF
cdr3_nt: TGTGCCAGCAGCTCCGACAAGGATGGGAGCTATACGCAGTATTTT

d_call: TRBD2
j_call: TRBJ2-3
v_call: TRBV7-2
clone_size: many
cdr3_aa: CASSFPSGRWNTQYF
cdr3_nt: TGTGCCAGCAGCTTCCCTAGCGGGAGGTGGAATACGCAGTATTTT

d_call: TRBD2
j_call: TRBJ2-5
v_call: TRBV20-1
clone_size: many
cdr3_aa: CSASTSGRAVGQETQYF
cdr3_nt: TGCAGTGCTTCGACTAGCGGGAGGGCCGTGGGGCAAGAGACCCAGTACTTC

d_call: TRBD1
j_call: TRBJ2-2
v_call: TRBV7-9
clone_size: many
cdr3_aa: CASSRGQPNSGELFF
cdr3_nt: TGTGCCAGCAGCCGGGGACAGCCGAACTCCGGGGAGCTGTTTTTT

d_call: -
j_call: TRBJ1-5
v_call: TRBV27
clone_size: -
cdr3_aa: CASSLVGGAYSNQPQHF
cdr3_nt: TGTGCCAGCAGTTTAGTCGGGGGGGCTTATAGCAATCAGCCCCAGCATTTT

d_call: TRBD2
j_call: TRBJ2-1
v_call: TRBV20-1
clone_size: many
cdr3_aa: CSARDRLREGRGNEQFF
cdr3_nt: TGCAGTGCTAGAGATAGATTGCGGGAGGGCCGTGGTAATGAGCAGTTCTTC

d_call: -
j_call: TRBJ2-1
v_call: TRBV20-1
clone_size: -
cdr3_aa: CSARYRELIYYNEQFF
cdr3_nt: TGCAGTGCTAGATACCGGGAGCTCATTTACTACAATGAGCAGTTCTTC

d_call: -
j_call: TRBJ2-5
v_call: TRBV3-1
clone_size: many
cdr3_aa: CASSQDAGFSETQYF
cdr3_nt: TGTGCCAGCAGCCAAGATGCCGGGTTTTCGGAGACCCAGTACTTC

d_call: TRBD2
j_call: TRBJ2-2
v_call: TRBV20-1
clone_size: many
cdr3_aa: CSAKLAGYANTGELFF
cdr3_nt: TGCAGTGCTAAACTAGCGGGATACGCGAACACCGGGGAGCTGTTTTTT

d_call: -
j_call: TRBJ2-1
v_call: TRBV2
clone_size: many
cdr3_aa: CASRRARDSNFNEQFF
cdr3_nt: TGTGCCAGCAGACGAGCCCGGGACTCCAATTTCAATGAGCAGTTCTTC

d_call: TRBD1
j_call: TRBJ2-5
v_call: TRBV6-6
clone_size: -
cdr3_aa: CASSYSSWTGGYETQYF
cdr3_nt: TGTGCCAGCAGTTACTCGTCATGGACAGGGGGATATGAGACCCAGTACTTC

d_call: TRBD2
j_call: TRBJ2-3
v_call: TRBV20-1
clone_size: many
cdr3_aa: CSARDLREGRADTQYF
cdr3_nt: TGCAGTGCTAGAGATCTGCGGGAGGGCCGGGCAGATACGCAGTATTTT

d_call: -
j_call: TRBJ1-2
v_call: TRBV20-1
clone_size: many
cdr3_aa: CSASKGVWDGYTF
cdr3_nt: TGCAGTGCTAGTAAGGGAGTTTGGGATGGCTACACCTTC

d_call: TRBD1
j_call: TRBJ2-7
v_call: TRBV3-1
clone_size: many
cdr3_aa: CASSRNRGTTYEQYF
cdr3_nt: TGTGCCAGCAGCCGAAACAGGGGTACTACCTACGAGCAGTACTTC

d_call: TRBD2
j_call: TRBJ2-1
v_call: TRBV18
clone_size: once
cdr3_aa: CASSPTTSPRANEQFF
cdr3_nt: TGTGCCAGCTCACCAACGACTAGCCCGAGGGCTAATGAGCAGTTCTTC

d_call: -
j_call: TRBJ2-1
v_call: TRBV12-3/TRBV12-4
clone_size: many
cdr3_aa: CASLGLNYNEQFF
cdr3_nt: TGTGCCAGCCTGGGGTTAAACTACAATGAGCAGTTCTTC